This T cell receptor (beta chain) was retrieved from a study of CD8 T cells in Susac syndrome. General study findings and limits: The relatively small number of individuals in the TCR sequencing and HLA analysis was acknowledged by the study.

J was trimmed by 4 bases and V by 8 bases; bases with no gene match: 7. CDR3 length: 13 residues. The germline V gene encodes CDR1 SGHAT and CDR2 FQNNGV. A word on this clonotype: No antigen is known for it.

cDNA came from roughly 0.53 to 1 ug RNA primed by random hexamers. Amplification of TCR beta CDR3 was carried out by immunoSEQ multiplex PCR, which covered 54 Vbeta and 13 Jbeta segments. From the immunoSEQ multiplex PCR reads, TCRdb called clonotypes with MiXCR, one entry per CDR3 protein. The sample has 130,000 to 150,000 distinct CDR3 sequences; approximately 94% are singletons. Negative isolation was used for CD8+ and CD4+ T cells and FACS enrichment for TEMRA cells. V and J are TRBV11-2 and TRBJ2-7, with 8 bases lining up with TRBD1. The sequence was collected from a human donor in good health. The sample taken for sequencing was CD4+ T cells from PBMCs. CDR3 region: CASSGTGLYEQYF. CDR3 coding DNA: TGTGCCAGCTCCGGGACAGGTTTATACGAGCAGTACTTC.